The 11 T cell receptor beta chains below were found in one sample sequenced in a study of cytomegalovirus exposure and HLA in healthy donors. Repertoires were generated with immunoSEQ multiplex PCR, while TCRdb's copy carries only in-frame clones and drops some. The table shows approximately 57,000 clones, with over 85% occurring only once. The sample consisted of PBMCs. These receptors were collected from a woman younger than 30 in good health and CMV-seronegative.

This sequence joins TRBV10-1 and TRBJ2-3; 7 bases agree with TRBD2. Looked up from germline, CDR1 is WNHNN and CDR2 is SYGVQD (reference sequence). This CDR3 comprises 18 residues. V lost 4 bases to trimming and J lost 3 bases; unmatched junction nucleotides: 16. The CDR3 reads CASSVPRELHVGTDTQYF. The CDR3 region has the DNA TGCGCCAGCAGTGTGCCGCGGGAGTTGCATGTGGGAACAGATACGCAGTATTTT.

The chain recombines TRBV9 with TRBJ1-1; no clear D gene. Germline V CDR1 and CDR2: SGDLS, YYNGEE. The V and J ends lost 1 base and 4 bases respectively, with 8 bases between them. CDR3 length: 13 residues. CDR3: CASSVLGGTEAFF. The CDR3, as DNA: TGTGCCAGCAGCGTATTGGGAGGCACTGAAGCTTTCTTT.

This rearrangement joins TRBV4-1 to TRBJ2-7; tentative D call: TRBD1 (5 bases). This CDR3 region has 15 residues. Germline values: CDR1 MGHRA, CDR2 YSYEKL. Trimming stripped 0 bases from V and 2 bases from J, with 11 bases between. The CDR3 sequence is CASSQDRIGAYEQYF. In DNA form, the CDR3 reads TGCGCCAGCAGCCAAGATCGCATAGGGGCCTACGAGCAGTACTTC.

This clone was seen once. This sequence joins TRBV6-4 and TRBJ2-2; 9 nucleotides align to TRBD1. This CDR3 comprises 15 residues. J was trimmed by 6 bases and V by 5 bases; bases with no gene match: 7. CDR1 MRHNA and CDR2 SNTAGT come from the germline V gene. CDR3 DNA: TGTGCCAGCAGTCCGGGACAGGGAAGTTCCGGGGAGCTGTTTTTT. This codes for CASSPGQGSSGELFF.

The chain recombines TRBV6-4 with TRBJ1-6; D gene unclear. The germline V gene has CDR1 MRHNA and CDR2 SNTAGT. Trimming stripped 5 bases from V and 5 bases from J, with 7 bases between. This CDR3 spans 13 amino acids. For the CDR3, the DNA is TGTGCCAGCAGTTCTGGAGATAATTCACCCCTCCACTTT. Protein sequence: CASSSGDNSPLHF.

The V gene is TRBV7-8, the J gene TRBJ1-5; D perhaps matches TRBD1 (5 bases). The V gene lost 2 bases and the J gene lost 5 bases, with 13 bases spanning the gap. Germline V lookup: CDR1 SGHVS, CDR2 FQNEAQ. CDR3 length equals 15 residues. The CDR3 bases are TGTGCCAGCAGCTTATCCGACAGTACTCATCAGCCCCAGCATTTT. It codes for CASSLSDSTHQPQHF.

This clone was counted once. CDR3 DNA sequence: TGTGCCAGCAGCTGGCAGGGGCGGTACGAGCAGTACGTC. Encoded protein: CASSWQGRYEQYV. V is TRBV7-3 and J is TRBJ2-7, with a possible D match to TRBD1 (6 bases). Germline V lookup: CDR1 SGHTA, CDR2 FQGTGA. V lost 4 bases and J 4 bases, leaving 11 bases between the germline ends. CDR3 length equals 13 residues.

The chain links TRBV5-6 to TRBJ2-5, with 8 bases matching TRBD2. V shed 2 bases, J shed 5 bases, and the junction held 8 bases outside the gene matches. The germline V gene has CDR1 SGHDT and CDR2 YYEEEE. The length of the CDR3 is 15 residues. In DNA, the CDR3 is TGTGCCAGCAGCTTCGGACTAGCCCTTGAGGAGACCCAGTACTTC. It specifies CASSFGLALEETQYF.

The chain is built from TRBV7-6 and TRBJ2-1; 9 bases are a match to TRBD2. Germline CDR1 SGHVS, CDR2 FNYEAQ. V shed 4 bases, J shed 12 bases, and the junction held 10 bases outside the gene matches. This CDR3 is 14 amino acids long. The CDR3 here is CASSSFLAGSRQFF. The CDR3 DNA sequence: TGTGCCAGCAGCTCCTTTCTAGCGGGATCGCGGCAGTTCTTC. The full variable domain, completed using reference TRBV7-6 and TRBJ2-1, is GAGVSQSPRYKVTKRGQDVALRCDPISGHVSLYWYRQALGQGPEFLTYFNYEAQQDKSGLPNDRFSAERPEGSISTLTIQRTEQRDSAMYRCASSSFLAGSRQFFGPGTRLTVL.

This clone has a handful of counts. The chain joins TRBV6-4 to TRBJ1-1; 7 bases are shared with TRBD1. J gave up 5 bases and V 5 bases, and 11 bases lay outside the gene matches. This CDR3 spans 15 amino acids. CDR1 and CDR2 from the germline V gene are MRHNA and SNTAGT. The CDR3 protein is CASSPQGEGGTEAFF. DNA of the CDR3: TGTGCCAGCAGTCCCCAGGGGGAAGGGGGAACTGAAGCTTTCTTT.

This chain uses TRBV6-1 with TRBJ1-2; D unresolved. With 7 bases removed from V and 2 bases from J, the gap between germline ends came to 14 bases. This CDR3 comprises 14 residues. In germline, CDR1 is MNHNS, CDR2 SASEGT. CDR3 sequence reads: CASNEGGQNYGYTF. The CDR3 nucleotides read TGTGCCAGCAACGAAGGAGGGCAGAACTATGGCTACACCTTC.